The 22 T cell receptor beta chains in this list originate from one sample, sequenced in a study of shared clonotypes between healthy human individuals. Assay used: immunoSEQ multiplex PCR; TCRdb lists only in-frame clones, some missing. The sample holds approximately 940,000 clones, more than 75% seen once. The sequencing input was memory CD4+ T cells sorted from blood. The subset: CD45RA-negative fraction. Receptors were obtained from a man younger than 30 in good health.

The V gene is TRBV2, the J gene TRBJ2-3, with 9 bases aligning to TRBD2. CDR1 and CDR2 (germline): SNHLY, FYNNEI. V lost 4 bases, J lost 4 bases, and 12 bases stayed unmatched. The CDR3 contains 17 residues. This CDR3 reads CASSVAGATMGADTQYF. The DNA of the CDR3 is TGTGCCAGCAGTGTAGCGGGGGCCACAATGGGGGCAGATACGCAGTATTTT.

The rearrangement links TRBV6-6 to TRBJ1-6; D possibly corresponds to TRBD1 (5 bases). The germline V gene encodes CDR1 MNHNY and CDR2 SVGAGI (reference sequence). The CDR3 is 13 residues long. V lost 2 bases and J 8 bases, leaving 7 bases between the germline ends. The CDR3 coding sequence is TGTGCCAGCAGTTACCTAGGGGATTCACCCCTCCACTTT. Translating gives CASSYLGDSPLHF.

The rearrangement joins TRBV4-3 to TRBJ1-4, with 8 bases aligning to TRBD1. The germline V gene has CDR1 LGHNA and CDR2 YSLEER. The junction had 8 bases not matched to a gene; V was cut back by 0 bases and J by 8 bases. This CDR3 is 16 amino acids long. CDR3 region: CASSQESGTGSEKLFF. The CDR3 bases are TGCGCCAGCAGCCAAGAATCCGGGACAGGATCGGAAAAACTGTTTTTT.

The chain combines TRBV5-1 with TRBJ2-2; TRBD1 agrees at 9 bases. The germline V gene has CDR1 SGHRS and CDR2 YFSETQ. This CDR3 is built from 15 residues. V lost 4 bases to trimming and J lost 6 bases; unmatched junction nucleotides: 7. The CDR3 DNA reads as TGCGCCAGCAGCGCCGGGACAGGGAAGGCCGGGGAGCTGTTTTTT. As protein: CASSAGTGKAGELFF.

V gene TRBV11-2 combines with J gene TRBJ2-3; D is undetermined. The CDR3 spans 13 residues. Germline V gene sequence: CDR1 SGHAT, CDR2 FQNNGV. Trimming left V 1 base short and J 4 bases short, with 6 bases between. The CDR3 coding sequence is TGTGCCAGCAGCTTAGCCCTCGCAGATACGCAGTATTTT. Amino acid sequence: CASSLALADTQYF.

The chain links TRBV18 to TRBJ2-2; D unclear. This CDR3 comprises 15 residues. Germline values: CDR1 KGHSH, CDR2 LQKENI. The V end was cut by 1 base, the J end by 2 bases, with 8 bases between. The CDR3 here is CASSPLGSNTGELFF. In DNA, the CDR3 is TGTGCCAGCTCACCACTCGGCAGTAACACCGGGGAGCTGTTTTTT.

This clone has just a few counts. This chain uses TRBV6-5 with TRBJ1-2; 9 nucleotides line up with TRBD1. V gave up 6 bases and J gave up 4 bases; unmatched junction bases: 6. The CDR3 runs 14 residues. Germline lookup yields CDR1 MNHEY and CDR2 SVGAGI. The CDR3, as DNA: TGTGCCAGCAGGGTGGGACAGGGTATCTATGGCTACACCTTC. This translates into CASRVGQGIYGYTF.

The gene calls are TRBV2 and TRBJ2-1; a weak D match, TRBD2 (6 bases). CDR1 and CDR2 (germline): SNHLY, FYNNEI. V was shortened by 6 bases and J by 4 bases, with 16 bases between the two germline ends. The CDR3 has 15 amino acids. This CDR3 reads CASSQPLATYNEQFF. Here the CDR3 DNA reads TGTGCCAGCAGCCAACCCCTAGCGACATACAATGAGCAGTTCTTC.

This chain joins TRBV19 and TRBJ2-7; possible D gene TRBD2, 6 bases. This CDR3 contains 15 residues. Germline CDR1 is LNHDA and CDR2 is SQIVND (reference sequence). The V end was cut by 5 bases, the J end by 0 bases, with 14 bases between. The CDR3 reads CASSASGTGSYEQYF. CDR3 coding DNA: TGTGCCAGTAGTGCATCCGGGACTGGCTCCTACGAGCAGTACTTC.

The gene calls are TRBV2 and TRBJ2-2, with 8 bases identical to TRBD1. With V trimmed by 7 bases and J by 4 bases, 11 bases remained unmatched. This CDR3 has 16 residues. From germline, CDR1 is SNHLY and CDR2 FYNNEI. Written as DNA, the CDR3 is TGTGCCAGCACCGCCAACCCAACAGGGGGCACCGGGGAGCTGTTTTTT. Protein sequence: CASTANPTGGTGELFF.

This clone is a singleton in its sample. The V and J genes are TRBV6-1 and TRBJ1-1; the D gene is possibly TRBD1 (6 bases). This CDR3 contains 15 residues. Trimming cost V 2 bases and J 2 bases, with 12 bases left between them. Germline V gene lookup returns CDR1 MNHNS and CDR2 SASEGT. In nucleotides, the CDR3 is TGTGCCAGCAGTGAAACGACAGGCTACAACACTGAAGCTTTCTTT. Its translation: CASSETTGYNTEAFF.

In regard to this clone: The identical CDR3 is also encoded by other nucleotide sequences in the sample. This chain links TRBV14 with TRBJ1-6; no reliable D call. The CDR3 is 12 residues long. Germline lookup yields CDR1 SGHDN and CDR2 FVKESK. With 3 bases removed from V and 9 bases from J, the gap between germline ends came to 6 bases. CDR3 region: CASSHLGSPLHF. The CDR3 nucleotides read TGTGCCAGCAGCCACCTGGGTTCACCCCTCCACTTT.

This sequence joins TRBV19 and TRBJ1-2; the match to TRBD1 covers 8 bases. V lost 3 bases to trimming and J lost 5 bases; unmatched junction nucleotides: 5. Germline V gene lookup returns CDR1 LNHDA and CDR2 SQIVND (reference sequence). The CDR3 consists of 14 residues. For the CDR3, the DNA is TGTGCCAGTAGTATCGGACAGGGCTTTTATGGCTACACCTTC. Its translation: CASSIGQGFYGYTF.

The chain couples TRBV28 to TRBJ2-3, with D hard to call. CDR1 and CDR2 (germline): MDHEN, SYDVKM. The CDR3 has 13 residues. Trimming shortened V by 5 bases and J by 3 bases, and 9 bases separated the two germline ends. CDR3 protein: CASSPDGTDTQYF. The CDR3 DNA sequence: TGTGCCAGCAGTCCGGACGGGACAGATACGCAGTATTTT.

The gene calls are TRBV6-5 and TRBJ2-7, with a weak D call TRBD1 (6 bases). The CDR3 spans 14 residues. V lost 6 bases, J lost 7 bases, and 19 bases lay in between. Germline CDR1 and CDR2: MNHEY and SVGAGI. The CDR3 protein is CASRNPGTKGEQYF. As DNA, the CDR3 is TGTGCCAGCAGGAACCCTGGGACAAAGGGGGAGCAGTACTTC.

This chain links TRBV6-5 with TRBJ2-1, with D perhaps assigned TRBD1 or TRBD2 (6 bases each). The germline gives CDR1 MNHEY, CDR2 SVGAGI. The CDR3 extends over 15 amino acids. Between the trimmed V and J ends, which lost 2 bases and 6 bases, there was a span of 14 bases. DNA for the CDR3: TGTGCCAGCAGTTACGGCCCCGGAGGGGGCAATGAGCAGTTCTTC. Its translation is CASSYGPGGGNEQFF.

The chain is built from TRBV29-1 and TRBJ2-3; TRBD2 might be the D (7 bases). The CDR3 has 14 amino acids. CDR1 SQVTM and CDR2 ANQGSEA come from the germline V gene. Trimming took 4 bases from V and 4 from J, leaving 15 bases between them. CDR3 sequence reads: CSVGVRGAADTQYF. In nucleotides, the CDR3 is TGCAGCGTTGGGGTCCGGGGGGCGGCAGATACGCAGTATTTT.

This clone has a handful of counts. V usage is TRBV6-1 and J usage is TRBJ2-5, with D perhaps matching TRBD2 (7 bases). Germline V gene lookup returns CDR1 MNHNS and CDR2 SASEGT. Trimming took off 3 bases at V and 1 base at J, with 18 bases between the two ends. The CDR3 sequence is 17 residues long. CDR3 sequence: CASSELGASGFQETQYF. CDR3 DNA: TGTGCCAGCAGTGAGCTGGGGGCTAGCGGATTCCAAGAGACCCAGTACTTC.

This rearrangement joins TRBV2 to TRBJ1-3; weak D call: TRBD1 (6 bases). V shed 6 bases and J shed 0 bases, with 12 bases lying between them. This CDR3 is built from 15 residues. CDR1 is SNHLY, CDR2 FYNNEI, per germline. The CDR3 loop is CASSEGGLSGNTIYF. In DNA form, the CDR3 reads TGTGCCAGCAGCGAGGGGGGCCTCTCTGGAAACACCATATATTTT.

CDR3 sequence reads: CASGPGQGSTDTQYF. The CDR3 region has the DNA TGTGCCAGTGGACCGGGACAGGGTAGCACAGATACGCAGTATTTT. This chain joins TRBV19 and TRBJ2-3; 9 nucleotides match TRBD1. CDR3 length: 15 residues. V gave up 8 bases and J gave up 0 bases; unmatched junction bases: 6. Germline CDR1 reads LNHDA; CDR2 reads SQIVND (reference sequence).

The chain has TRBV19 and TRBJ2-6; 7 bases match TRBD2. The CDR3 length is 17 residues. Germline CDR1 LNHDA, CDR2 SQIVND (reference sequence). V trimming: 5 bases; J trimming: 7 bases; junction bases outside the gene matches: 14. CDR3 loop: CASSDLGGKGSANVLTF. CDR3 nucleotides: TGTGCCAGTAGTGATTTGGGAGGGAAAGGTTCTGCCAACGTCCTGACTTTC. The whole variable domain, remainder taken from reference TRBV19 and TRBJ2-6, is DGGITQSPKYLFRKEGQNVTLSCEQNLNHDAMYWYRQDPGQGLRLIYYSQIVNDFQKGDIAEGYSVSREKKESFPLTVTSAQKNPTAFYLCASSDLGGKGSANVLTFGAGSRLTVL.

The chain uses TRBV9 and TRBJ1-2, with 11 nucleotides matching TRBD1. Germline V lookup: CDR1 SGDLS, CDR2 YYNGEE. V lost 0 bases to trimming and J lost 14 bases; unmatched junction nucleotides: 15. The CDR3 is made up of 16 amino acids. The CDR3, as DNA: TGTGCCAGCAGCGTAGAGAGTCCGGGACAGGGGGAAGGGGTTACCTTC. Its protein product is CASSVESPGQGEGVTF.